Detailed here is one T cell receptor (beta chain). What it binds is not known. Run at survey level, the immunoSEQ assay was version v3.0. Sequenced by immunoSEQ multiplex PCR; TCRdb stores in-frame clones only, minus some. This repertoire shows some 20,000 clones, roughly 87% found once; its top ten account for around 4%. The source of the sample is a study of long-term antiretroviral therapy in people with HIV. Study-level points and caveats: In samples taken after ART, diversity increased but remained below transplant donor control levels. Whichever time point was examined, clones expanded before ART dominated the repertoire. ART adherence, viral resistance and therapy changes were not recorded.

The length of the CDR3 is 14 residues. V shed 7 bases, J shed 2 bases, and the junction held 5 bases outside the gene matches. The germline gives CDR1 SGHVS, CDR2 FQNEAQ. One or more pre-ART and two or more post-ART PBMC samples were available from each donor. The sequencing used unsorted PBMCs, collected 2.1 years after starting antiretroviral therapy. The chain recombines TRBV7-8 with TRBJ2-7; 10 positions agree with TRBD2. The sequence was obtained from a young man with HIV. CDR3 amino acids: CASTSSGGAYEQYF. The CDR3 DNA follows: TGTGCCAGCACCTCTAGCGGGGGAGCCTACGAGCAGTACTTC.